A single sample is the source of the 23 T cell receptor beta chains below, sequenced in a study of control samples from healthy donors and cancer patients. Method: immunoSEQ multiplex PCR; TCRdb's copy keeps in-frame clones and lacks some. Of fewer than 250,000 clones listed, about 91% were seen once; the top ten hold 1.8%. Source material: blood. Receptors were obtained from a man younger than 40 in good health.

The CDR3 bases are TGTGCCAGCAGTTACTCGACTGTCACATCCCACAATGAGCAGTTCTTC. This gives the protein CASSYSTVTSHNEQFF. The rearrangement joins TRBV6-5 to TRBJ2-1; the D is unclear. V was pared by 0 bases and J by 5 bases, with 14 bases between. CDR1 MNHEY and CDR2 SVGAGI come from the germline V gene. CDR3 size: 16 residues.

J is TRBJ2-2 and V is TRBV5-6; perhaps TRBD2 as D (6 bases). The CDR3 has 15 amino acids. Germline CDR1 SGHDT, CDR2 YYEEEE. V lost 1 base and J lost 4, with 11 bases in between. The CDR3: CASSLPGLPTGELFF. CDR3 nucleotides: TGTGCCAGCAGCTTGCCGGGACTTCCCACCGGGGAGCTGTTTTTT.

The chain joins TRBV19 to TRBJ1-6; D is perhaps TRBD1 (5 bases). Looked up from germline, CDR1 is LNHDA and CDR2 is SQIVND (reference sequence). The CDR3 runs 11 residues. Trimming left V 8 bases short and J 13 bases short, with 12 bases between. Here the CDR3 reads CASQTGAPLHF. The CDR3 DNA follows: TGTGCCAGTCAAACAGGCGCCCCCCTCCACTTT.

The chain recombines TRBV2 with TRBJ2-7; 8 nucleotides match TRBD1. Germline CDR1 and CDR2: SNHLY and FYNNEI. V lost 0 bases to trimming and J lost 3 bases; unmatched junction nucleotides: 10. The length of the CDR3 is 17 residues. The CDR3 DNA reads as TGTGCCAGCAGTGAAGCAACAGGGGGGTACGCAAACTACGAGCAGTACTTC. It codes for CASSEATGGYANYEQYF.

The gene calls are TRBV7-8 and TRBJ1-1, with D perhaps TRBD1 (6 bases). Germline CDR1 reads SGHVS; CDR2 reads FQNEAQ. The CDR3 extends over 16 amino acids. Trimming took 5 bases from V and 0 from J, leaving 16 bases between them. The CDR3 DNA follows: TGTGCCAGCAGCCTTAGACAGGAGCCCATGAACACTGAAGCTTTCTTT. Its translation is CASSLRQEPMNTEAFF.

The rearrangement links TRBV3-1 (or the pseudogene TRBV3-2) to TRBJ2-1; a possible D gene is TRBD1 (6 bases). Germline V CDR1 and CDR2: LGHDT, YNNKEL (reference sequence). The length of the CDR3 is 14 residues. V lost 0 bases, J lost 10 bases, and 13 bases lay in between. CDR3 nucleotide sequence: TGTGCCAGCAGCCAAGACCCAGGGGTTTCAGAGCAGTTCTTC. Residues: CASSQDPGVSEQFF.

The chain carries TRBV19 and TRBJ1-1; D remains ambiguous. The germline gives CDR1 LNHDA, CDR2 SQIVND (reference sequence). CDR3 length: 14 residues. Trimming removed 7 bases at V and 3 bases at J, with 15 bases between. The CDR3 loop is CASKGLGPDTEAFF. CDR3 sequence (DNA): TGTGCCAGTAAAGGTTTGGGTCCGGACACTGAAGCTTTCTTT. Drawing the rest from reference TRBV19 and TRBJ1-1, the complete variable domain is DGGITQSPKYLFRKEGQNVTLSCEQNLNHDAMYWYRQDPGQGLRLIYYSQIVNDFQKGDIAEGYSVSREKKESFPLTVTSAQKNPTAFYLCASKGLGPDTEAFFGQGTRLTVV.

The chain recombines TRBV7-9 with TRBJ1-1, with D uncertain. The V gene's germline CDR1 is SEHNR and CDR2 FQNEAQ (reference sequence). V lost 1 base and J 10 bases, leaving 16 bases between the germline ends. The CDR3 loop spans 14 amino acids. The CDR3 nucleotides are TGTGCCAGCAGCTTAGGGTTGGGGTCCCCGGGAGCTTTCTTT. It specifies CASSLGLGSPGAFF.

The table lists this clone with a few counts. Additional DNA sequences in this sample encode the identical CDR3. The chain combines TRBV12-3 or TRBV12-4 with TRBJ2-5; a possible D gene is TRBD1 (5 bases). The CDR3 sequence is 13 residues long. V gave up 6 bases and J gave up 1 base, with 9 bases separating them. CDR3 loop: CASSLRVQETQYF. CDR3 coding DNA: TGTGCCAGCAGCCTCAGGGTCCAAGAGACCCAGTACTTC.

The chain couples TRBV2 to TRBJ1-2, with TRBD1 as a possible D gene (5 bases). CDR1 and CDR2 from the germline V gene are SNHLY and FYNNEI. The CDR3 runs 14 residues. Trimming shortened V by 10 bases and J by 4 bases, and 19 bases separated the two germline ends. CDR3 in amino acids: CAITPLTDFYGYTF. CDR3 coding DNA: TGTGCCATTACACCATTGACAGATTTCTATGGCTACACCTTC. The variable domain in full, with the rest retrieved from reference TRBV2 and TRBJ1-2, is EPEVTQTPSHQVTQMGQEVILRCVPISNHLYFYWYRQILGQKVEFLVSFYNNEISEKSEIFDDQFSVERPDGSNFTLKIRSTKLEDSAMYFCAITPLTDFYGYTFGSGTRLTVV.

This clone turned up a few times. The V gene is TRBV7-9, the J gene TRBJ1-6, with unresolved D. This CDR3 is built from 13 residues. CDR1 is SEHNR, CDR2 FQNEAQ, per germline (reference sequence). V lost 2 bases to trimming and J lost 11 bases, with 10 bases between them. CDR3 sequence (DNA): TGTGCCAGCAGCTTATCAGTAGGTGCACCCCTCCACTTT. It is translated as CASSLSVGAPLHF.

The chain combines TRBV10-2 with TRBJ1-3; no definite D call. From germline, CDR1 is WSHSY and CDR2 SAAADI. This CDR3 contains 15 residues. Trimming took 4 bases from V and 2 from J, leaving 12 bases between them. The CDR3 DNA reads TGCGCCAGCAGTGCTCGGGGAAGAGCTGGAAACACCATATATTTT. Protein: CASSARGRAGNTIYF.

This chain joins TRBV19 and TRBJ1-6; 8 bases line up with TRBD1. The CDR3 contains 16 residues. J was trimmed by 8 bases and V by 5 bases; bases with no gene match: 11. The V gene's germline CDR1 is LNHDA and CDR2 SQIVND (reference sequence). CDR3: CASSALPGQAHSPLHF. CDR3 in DNA: TGTGCCAGTAGTGCGTTGCCGGGACAGGCACATTCACCCCTCCACTTT.

This chain uses TRBV7-2 with TRBJ2-1, with unresolved D. Trimming removed 1 base at V and 6 bases at J, with 10 bases between. CDR1 and CDR2 from the germline V gene are SGHTA and FQGNSA. The CDR3 extends over 14 amino acids. In DNA, the CDR3 is TGTGCCAGCAGCTTAGGACGTAGGGTCAATGAGCAGTTCTTC. Translating gives CASSLGRRVNEQFF.

The V call is TRBV3-1 (or the pseudogene TRBV3-2), the J call TRBJ1-3; D is ambiguous. Trimming shortened V by 1 base and J by 6 bases, and 28 bases separated the two germline ends. The CDR3 has 20 amino acids. Germline CDR1 LGHDT, CDR2 YNNKEL (reference sequence). The CDR3 sequence is CASSQVWAMDEAALANTIYF. CDR3 sequence (DNA): TGTGCCAGCAGCCAAGTTTGGGCTATGGACGAAGCGGCTCTGGCAAACACCATATATTTT.

This clone was recorded only once. The chain uses TRBV4-2 and TRBJ2-7; tentatively, D is TRBD1 or TRBD2 (5 bases each). This CDR3 spans 14 amino acids. Per the germline V gene, CDR1 is LGHNA and CDR2 is YNFKEQ. Trimming stripped 4 bases from V and 0 bases from J, with 10 bases between. CDR3 bases: TGTGCCAGCAGCCCGGGACGGAGCTCCTACGAGCAGTACTTC. This translates into CASSPGRSSYEQYF.

The gene calls are TRBV6-6 and TRBJ1-4, with D perhaps TRBD1 (5 bases). Germline lookup yields CDR1 MNHNY and CDR2 SVGAGI (reference sequence). V was trimmed by 0 bases and J by 4 bases, leaving 9 bases between them. CDR3 length equals 15 residues. The DNA for the CDR3 is TGTGCCAGCAGTTACTCGGGACGAGATAATGAAAAACTGTTTTTT. It codes for CASSYSGRDNEKLFF.

This chain connects TRBV6-2 or TRBV6-3 to TRBJ1-3; possible D gene TRBD1, 5 bases. Germline V lookup: CDR1 MNHEY, CDR2 SVGEGT. Trimming took off 6 bases at V and 2 bases at J, with 14 bases between the two ends. CDR3 size: 15 residues. The CDR3 spells CASSRRTGPGNTIYF. The CDR3 coding sequence is TGTGCCAGCAGCCGACGCACAGGACCTGGAAACACCATATATTTT.

This clone appeared once. The chain recombines TRBV5-1 with TRBJ1-4, with 9 bases that match TRBD1. The CDR3 extends over 14 amino acids. V lost 4 bases, J lost 8 bases, and 6 bases stayed unmatched. Germline lookup yields CDR1 SGHRS and CDR2 YFSETQ. The CDR3 is CASSPGTGKEKLFF. The CDR3 bases are TGCGCCAGCAGCCCAGGGACAGGGAAGGAAAAACTGTTTTTT.

This clone was counted a few times. The chain joins TRBV7-2 to TRBJ2-2, with D possibly TRBD2 on 6 matching bases. Germline CDR1 and CDR2: SGHTA and FQGNSA. V shed 6 bases and J shed 5 bases, with 16 bases lying between them. The CDR3 length is 15 residues. This CDR3 reads CASSNNLGGTGELFF. The CDR3, as DNA: TGTGCCAGCAGTAACAACCTGGGGGGTACCGGGGAGCTGTTTTTT.

The chain carries TRBV7-9 and TRBJ2-7; weak D call: TRBD1 (6 bases). This CDR3 comprises 14 residues. V was cut by 5 bases and J by 3 bases, with 14 bases left in between. Germline V gene data show CDR1 as SEHNR and CDR2 as FQNEAQ (reference sequence). CDR3 in amino acids: CASSIASRGYEQYF. CDR3 nucleotides: TGTGCCAGCAGCATCGCAAGCAGGGGCTACGAGCAGTACTTC.

The chain recombines TRBV2 with TRBJ1-1; D remains ambiguous. V was pared by 6 bases and J by 3 bases, with 11 bases between. The CDR3 covers 13 residues. The germline V gene encodes CDR1 SNHLY and CDR2 FYNNEI. The CDR3 nucleotides are TGTGCCAGCAGGGCGCAGGAGGACACTGAAGCTTTCTTT. Translated: CASRAQEDTEAFF.

V usage is TRBV7-2 and J usage is TRBJ2-7; 8 positions agree with TRBD2. Germline V lookup: CDR1 SGHTA, CDR2 FQGNSA. This CDR3 has 15 residues. The V gene end was trimmed by 3 bases and the J gene end by 0 bases; junction bases not matched to a gene: 4. The CDR3 reads CASSFGRGGSYEQYF. The CDR3 DNA follows: TGTGCCAGCAGCTTCGGCCGGGGGGGCTCCTACGAGCAGTACTTC. The full variable domain, rest sourced from reference TRBV7-2 and TRBJ2-7, is GAGVSQSPSNKVTEKGKDVELRCDPISGHTALYWYRQSLGQGLEFLIYFQGNSAPDKSGLPSDRFSAERTGGSVSTLTIQRTQQEDSAVYLCASSFGRGGSYEQYFGPGTRLTVT.